Sequencing of this T cell receptor (beta chain) was carried out in a study of shared clonotypes between healthy human individuals. Notes on the study in general: Non-shared clonotypes had lower generation probabilities than those shared by all four donors. In the sorted subsets, rarefaction showed sequencing was incomplete despite large depth.

V was trimmed by 2 bases and J by 3 bases, leaving 12 bases between them. This CDR3 is built from 15 residues. CDR1 is SGHAT, CDR2 FQNNGV, per germline. Repertoires were generated with immunoSEQ multiplex PCR, while TCRdb's copy carries only in-frame clones and drops some. The repertoire includes 700,000 or so clones, about two thirds of them detected once, and about 1.7% sits in the top ten. About this clone itself: Its antigen remains unknown.

The clonotype comes from a woman in her twenties or thirties in good health. The chain combines TRBV11-2 with TRBJ2-3; D remains ambiguous. Sample: memory CD4+ T cells sorted from blood. Subset in this sample: CD45RA-negative fraction. The chain's CDR3 is CASSLWSALTDTQYF. DNA for the CDR3: TGTGCCAGCAGCTTATGGTCGGCTCTAACAGATACGCAGTATTTT.